A single T cell receptor beta chain is shown here with its context. Trimming removed 2 bases from V and 6 bases from J, with 4 bases in between. Germline V gene sequence: CDR1 DFQATT, CDR2 SNEGSKA (reference sequence). This CDR3 region has 10 residues. The source of the sample is a study of blood T cell repertoires in COVID-19. As for the study in general: COVID-19 samples, acute and convalescent, were from the United States, Italy and Spain. Nucleic acid was either cDNA or gDNA, and it came from T cells, B-cell-depleted T cells, or PBMCs.

This study enrolled people aged about 18 to 100 from about two dozen US geographic areas. Cohort placement rested on clinical history that participants reported themselves. Measured with immunoSEQ multiplex PCR; TCRdb has only the in-frame clones, and not every one. The sample shows about 160,000 clones, under 90% of them seen only once. This sequence joins TRBV20-1 and TRBJ1-2; D not resolved. This TCR was sampled from a woman aged 60-70 years who had recovered from COVID-19. The sequenced material came from PBMCs or T cells enriched from blood (not recorded which). The CDR3 is CSARPNGYTF. The CDR3 DNA reads TGCAGTGCTAGACCAAATGGCTACACCTTC.